This TCR beta chain was observed in a study of CD8 T cells in ankylosing spondylitis. This clonotype was counted a few times. Its matching antigen is unknown. The CDR3 is made up of 13 amino acids. The germline CDR1 and CDR2 sequences are MNHEY and SMNVEV (reference sequence). Trimming took off 5 bases at V and 9 bases at J, with 13 bases between the two ends. General study points: Disease-associated clones were reportedly significantly overrepresented in matched ankylosing spondylitis synovial fluid. Made up of about eight highly homologous variants, a TCR beta motif appeared characteristic of ankylosing spondylitis blood.

One entry per CDR3 protein results from TCRdb running MiXCR on the 5' RACE reads. Seen here are around 140,000 distinct CDR3 sequences, roughly 15% observed once, and the top ten hold approximately 30%. The sample taken for sequencing was blood, either unsorted or a sorted T cell fraction (not recorded which). The chain carries TRBV27 and TRBJ2-2; D remains ambiguous. This TCR was recovered from a male donor with ankylosing spondylitis. The CDR3 nucleotides read TGTGCCAGCAGTCCCCCCCTGACGAGGGAGCTGTTTTTT. Translation: CASSPPLTRELFF.